The T cell receptor (beta chain) under discussion was sequenced for a study of identical twins. Findings and caveats of the study: Monozygotic twins shared more out-of-frame TCR alpha than recombination models predicted.

This clonotype came up a few times. Antigen unknown. TCRdb redid the calling of the 5' RACE reads with MiXCR, one entry per CDR3 protein. The table lists some 660,000 distinct CDR3 sequences, under 9% of them singletons. The trim removed 7 bases at V and 4 bases at J, leaving 8 bases unmatched. This CDR3 spans 15 amino acids. Germline V CDR1 and CDR2: WSHSY, SAAADI. The same sample was also studied in work on yellow fever vaccine responses in identical twins.

Sequencing was done on a sample of PBMCs. The rearrangement joins TRBV10-2 to TRBJ1-2; 11 nucleotides match TRBD1. The sequence was obtained from a woman between 18 and 29 years old in good health. CDR3 protein: CASTSGTGGGYGYTF. CDR3 sequence (DNA): TGCGCCAGCACCTCAGGGACAGGGGGTGGCTATGGCTACACCTTC.